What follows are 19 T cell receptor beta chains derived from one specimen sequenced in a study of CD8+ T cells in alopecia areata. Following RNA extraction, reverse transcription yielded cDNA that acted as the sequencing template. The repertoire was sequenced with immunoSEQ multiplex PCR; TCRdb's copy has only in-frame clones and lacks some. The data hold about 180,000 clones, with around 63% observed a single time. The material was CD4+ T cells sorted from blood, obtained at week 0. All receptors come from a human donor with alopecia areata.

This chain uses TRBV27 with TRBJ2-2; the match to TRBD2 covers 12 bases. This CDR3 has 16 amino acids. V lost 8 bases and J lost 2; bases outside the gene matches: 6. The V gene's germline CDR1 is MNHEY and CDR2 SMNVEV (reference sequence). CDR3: CASELAGGPNTGELFF. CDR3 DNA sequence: TGTGCCAGCGAACTAGCGGGGGGCCCAAACACCGGGGAGCTGTTTTTT.

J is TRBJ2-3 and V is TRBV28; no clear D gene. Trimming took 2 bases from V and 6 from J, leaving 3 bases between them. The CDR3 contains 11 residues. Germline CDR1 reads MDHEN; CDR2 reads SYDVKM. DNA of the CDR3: TGTGCCAGCAGTTTAAGGGATACGCAGTATTTT. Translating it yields CASSLRDTQYF.

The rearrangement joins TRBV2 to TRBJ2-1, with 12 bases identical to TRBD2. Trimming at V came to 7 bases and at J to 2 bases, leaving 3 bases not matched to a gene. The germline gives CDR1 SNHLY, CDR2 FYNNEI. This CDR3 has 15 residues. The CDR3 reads CASNPSGGAYNEQFF. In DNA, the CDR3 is TGTGCCAGCAACCCTAGCGGGGGGGCCTACAATGAGCAGTTCTTC.

For the CDR3, the DNA is TGCAGCGTTAGGGTGCTCGCAGATACGCAGTATTTT. Protein: CSVRVLADTQYF. This rearrangement joins TRBV29-1 to TRBJ2-3; unclear D gene. Trimming removed 5 bases from V and 4 bases from J, with 10 bases in between. CDR1 SQVTM and CDR2 ANQGSEA come from the germline V gene. This CDR3 is 12 amino acids long.

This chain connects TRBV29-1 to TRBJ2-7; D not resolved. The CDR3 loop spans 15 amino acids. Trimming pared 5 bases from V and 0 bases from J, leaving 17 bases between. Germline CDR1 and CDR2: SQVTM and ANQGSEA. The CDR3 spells CSVLFYSTHSYEQYF. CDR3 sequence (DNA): TGCAGCGTTCTTTTTTACAGCACCCACTCCTACGAGCAGTACTTC.

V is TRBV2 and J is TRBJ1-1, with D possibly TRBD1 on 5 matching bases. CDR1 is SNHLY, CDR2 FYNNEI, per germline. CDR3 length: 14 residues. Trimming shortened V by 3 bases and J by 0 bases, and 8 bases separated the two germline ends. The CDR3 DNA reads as TGTGCCAGCAGTGATGGGGGGATGAACACTGAAGCTTTCTTT. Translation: CASSDGGMNTEAFF.

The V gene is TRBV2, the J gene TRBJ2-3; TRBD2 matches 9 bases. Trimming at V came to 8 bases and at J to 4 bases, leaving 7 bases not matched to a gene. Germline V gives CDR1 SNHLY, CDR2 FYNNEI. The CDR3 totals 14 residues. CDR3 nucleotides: TGTGCCAGCTGCGGACTAGCGAGGGCAGATACGCAGTATTTT. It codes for CASCGLARADTQYF.

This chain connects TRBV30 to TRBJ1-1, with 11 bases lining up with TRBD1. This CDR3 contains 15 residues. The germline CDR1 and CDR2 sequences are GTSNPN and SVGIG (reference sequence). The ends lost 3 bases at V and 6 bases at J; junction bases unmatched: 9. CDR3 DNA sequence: TGTGCCTGGAGAAGGGACAGGGGGGTTTTGGCTGAAGCTTTCTTT. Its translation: CAWRRDRGVLAEAFF.

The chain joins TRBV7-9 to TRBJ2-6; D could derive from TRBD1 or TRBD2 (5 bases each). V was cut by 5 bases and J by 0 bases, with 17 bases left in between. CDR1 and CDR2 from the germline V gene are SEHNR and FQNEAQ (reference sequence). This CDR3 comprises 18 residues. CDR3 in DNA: TGTGCCAGCAGCCCTGGGGGAGAGAGGACCTCTGGGGCCAACGTCCTGACTTTC. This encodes CASSPGGERTSGANVLTF. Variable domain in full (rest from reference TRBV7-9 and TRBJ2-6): DTGVSQNPRHKITKRGQNVTFRCDPISEHNRLYWYRQTLGQGPEFLTYFQNEAQLEKSRLLSDRFSAERPKGSFSTLEIQRTEQGDSAMYLCASSPGGERTSGANVLTFGAGSRLTVL.

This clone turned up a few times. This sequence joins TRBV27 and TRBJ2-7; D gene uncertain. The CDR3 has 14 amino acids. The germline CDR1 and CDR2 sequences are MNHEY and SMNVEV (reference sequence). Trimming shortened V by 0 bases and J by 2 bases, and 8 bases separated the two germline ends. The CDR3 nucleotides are TGTGCCAGCAGTTTATCGGGGTCCCCCTACGAGCAGTACTTC. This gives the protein CASSLSGSPYEQYF.

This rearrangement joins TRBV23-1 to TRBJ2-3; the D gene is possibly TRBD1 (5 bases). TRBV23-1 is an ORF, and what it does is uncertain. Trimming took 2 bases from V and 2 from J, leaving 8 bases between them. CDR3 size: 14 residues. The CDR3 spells CASSQGALTDTQYF. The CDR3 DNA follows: TGCGCCAGCAGTCAAGGGGCTCTCACAGATACGCAGTATTTT.

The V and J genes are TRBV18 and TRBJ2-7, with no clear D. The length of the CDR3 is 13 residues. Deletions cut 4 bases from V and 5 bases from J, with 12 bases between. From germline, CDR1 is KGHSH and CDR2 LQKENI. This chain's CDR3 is CASSLGFGNEQYF. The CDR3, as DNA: TGTGCCAGCTCACTCGGATTTGGTAACGAGCAGTACTTC.

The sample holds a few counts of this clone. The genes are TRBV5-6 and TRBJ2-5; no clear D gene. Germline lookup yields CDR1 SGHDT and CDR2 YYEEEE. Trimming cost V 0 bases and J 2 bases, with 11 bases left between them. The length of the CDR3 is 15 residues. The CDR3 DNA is TGTGCCAGCAGCTTGGTAGACGGATCTCAAGAGACCCAGTACTTC. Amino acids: CASSLVDGSQETQYF.

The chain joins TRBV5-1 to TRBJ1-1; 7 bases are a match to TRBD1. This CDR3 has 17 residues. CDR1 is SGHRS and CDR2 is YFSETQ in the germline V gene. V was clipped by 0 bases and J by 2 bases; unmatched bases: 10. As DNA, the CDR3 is TGCGCCAGCAGCTTGGCTCCGACAGGGCGGGGAAACACTGAAGCTTTCTTT. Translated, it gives CASSLAPTGRGNTEAFF.

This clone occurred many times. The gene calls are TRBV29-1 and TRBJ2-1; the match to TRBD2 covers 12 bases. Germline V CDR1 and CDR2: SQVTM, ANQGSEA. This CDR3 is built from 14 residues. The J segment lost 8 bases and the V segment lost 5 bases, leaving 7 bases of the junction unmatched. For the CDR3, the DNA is TGCAGCGTTTCTTGGACTAGCGGGGTAGATGAGCAGTTCTTC. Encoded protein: CSVSWTSGVDEQFF.

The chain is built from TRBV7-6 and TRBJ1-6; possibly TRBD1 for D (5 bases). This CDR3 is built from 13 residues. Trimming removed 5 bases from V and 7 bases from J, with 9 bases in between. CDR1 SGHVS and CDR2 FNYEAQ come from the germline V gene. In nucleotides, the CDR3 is TGTGCCAGCAGCCCTGGACAAAATTCACCCCTCCACTTT. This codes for CASSPGQNSPLHF.

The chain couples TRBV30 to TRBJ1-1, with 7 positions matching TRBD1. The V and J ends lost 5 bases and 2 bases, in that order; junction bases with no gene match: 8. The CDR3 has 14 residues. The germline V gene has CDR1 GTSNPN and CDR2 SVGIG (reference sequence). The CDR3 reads CAWGPGQTNTEAFF. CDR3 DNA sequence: TGTGCCTGGGGACCGGGACAGACTAACACTGAAGCTTTCTTT. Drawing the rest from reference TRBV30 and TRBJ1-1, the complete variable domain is SQTIHQWPATLVQPVGSPLSLECTVEGTSNPNLYWYRQAAGRGLQLLFYSVGIGQISSEVPQNLSASRPQDRQFILSSKKLLLSDSGFYLCAWGPGQTNTEAFFGQGTRLTVV.

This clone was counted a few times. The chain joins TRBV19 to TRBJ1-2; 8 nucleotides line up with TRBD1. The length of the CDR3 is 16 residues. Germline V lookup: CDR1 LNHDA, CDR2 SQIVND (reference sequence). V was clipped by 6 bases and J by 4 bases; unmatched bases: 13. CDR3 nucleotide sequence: TGTGCCAGTAGATTAGCCGACACAGGGGGTTCCTATGGCTACACCTTC. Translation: CASRLADTGGSYGYTF.

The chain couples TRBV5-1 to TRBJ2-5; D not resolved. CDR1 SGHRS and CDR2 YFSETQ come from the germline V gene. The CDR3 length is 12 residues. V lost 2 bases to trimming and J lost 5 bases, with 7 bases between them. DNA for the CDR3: TGCGCCAGCAGCTTTCTGGAGGAGACCCAGTACTTC. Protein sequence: CASSFLEETQYF.